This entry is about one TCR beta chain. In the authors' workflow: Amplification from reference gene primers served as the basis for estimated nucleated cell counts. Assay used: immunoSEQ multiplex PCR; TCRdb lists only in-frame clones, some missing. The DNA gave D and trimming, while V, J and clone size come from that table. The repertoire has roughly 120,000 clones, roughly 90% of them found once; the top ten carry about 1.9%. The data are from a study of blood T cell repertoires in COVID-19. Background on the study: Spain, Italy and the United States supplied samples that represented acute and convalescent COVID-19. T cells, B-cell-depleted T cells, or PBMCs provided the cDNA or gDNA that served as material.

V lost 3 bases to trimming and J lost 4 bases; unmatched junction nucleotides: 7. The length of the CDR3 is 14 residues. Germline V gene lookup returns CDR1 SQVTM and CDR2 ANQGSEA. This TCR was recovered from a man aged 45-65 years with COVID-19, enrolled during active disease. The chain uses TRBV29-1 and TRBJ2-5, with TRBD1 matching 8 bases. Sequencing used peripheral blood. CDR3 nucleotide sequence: TGCAGCGTTGAGGGAGGACAGGGAATAGAGACCCAGTACTTC. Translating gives CSVEGGQGIETQYF.